The present entry profiles one T cell receptor beta chain with its context. What it recognizes is unknown. The CDR3 extends 3 residues past the end of the read, so its final part is completed from the germline J gene. This record comes from a study of T cells in women clearing cervical HPV infection. Study information: Blood came at first lesion visit for cases, post-clearance for controls. Whole-study findings and limits: Associations may precede or follow infection; HPV-specific or memory T cells were not isolated.

Data came from immunoSEQ multiplex PCR; TCRdb stores just in-frame clones and leaves some out. Here the sample table reports 30,000 to 45,000 clones. CDR1 is DFQATT, CDR2 SNEGSKA, per germline (reference sequence). The junction had 7 bases not matched to a gene; V was cut back by 5 bases and J by 5 bases. The CDR3 runs 14 residues. The sample was blood buffy coat. The rearrangement links TRBV20-1 to TRBJ1-1, with 11 bases fitting TRBD1. This receptor was obtained from a woman aged 18 to 75 with a cervical HPV16 infection that either progressed to CIN3+ or cleared (not recorded which). CDR3 sequence reads: CSASRTGGRTEAFF. CDR3 bases read: TGCAGTGCTTCCCGGACAGGGGGCCGTACTGAA.